One sample yielded the 8 T cell receptor beta chains listed below, sequenced in a study of cytomegalovirus exposure and HLA in healthy donors. The PCR ran on 60 Vbeta and 13 Jbeta primers. Libraries were prepared by immunoSEQ multiplex PCR; TCRdb keeps only in-frame clonotypes and omits some of them. Among around 80,000 clones listed, under 80% were seen once. Sequencing input: PBMCs. These receptors all stem from a middle-aged man in good health and CMV-seropositive.

This clone was picked up a small number of times. This chain connects TRBV18 to TRBJ1-1; a possible D gene is TRBD1 (6 bases). Germline CDR1 reads KGHSH; CDR2 reads LQKENI. The CDR3 has 15 amino acids. Deletions cut 2 bases from V and 6 bases from J, with 16 bases between. CDR3 amino acids: CASSPGDPGGAEAFF. In DNA form, the CDR3 reads TGTGCCAGCTCACCAGGGGATCCGGGGGGCGCTGAAGCTTTCTTT.

This chain joins TRBV19 and TRBJ2-1; 8 bases agree with TRBD2. With V trimmed by 6 bases and J by 9 bases, 10 bases remained unmatched. The CDR3 is 14 amino acids. Germline values: CDR1 LNHDA, CDR2 SQIVND (reference sequence). The CDR3 coding sequence is TGTGCCAGTAGCTATACCCCGGGAGGGCCTGAGCAGTTCTTC. Translating gives CASSYTPGGPEQFF.

The chain couples TRBV4-2 to TRBJ1-2; D not resolved. Looked up from germline, CDR1 is LGHNA and CDR2 is YNFKEQ. This CDR3 is 17 amino acids long. V lost 0 bases, J lost 2 bases, and 16 bases lay in between. CDR3 in DNA: TGTGCCAGCAGCCAAGAATGGTCTGGAATCGGGAACTATGGCTACACCTTC. The encoded protein is CASSQEWSGIGNYGYTF.

V is TRBV7-9 and J is TRBJ2-7; D perhaps matches TRBD1 (8 bases). The CDR3 is 15 amino acids. Germline V gives CDR1 SEHNR, CDR2 FQNEAQ (reference sequence). Trimming took 5 bases from V and 5 from J, leaving 19 bases between them. CDR3 DNA sequence: TGTGCCAGCAGCCCCACAGGGGGAGGGACCGACGAGCAGTACTTC. Translating gives CASSPTGGGTDEQYF. The entire variable domain, with the rest obtained from reference TRBV7-9 and TRBJ2-7, is as follows: DTGVSQNPRHKITKRGQNVTFRCDPISEHNRLYWYRQTLGQGPEFLTYFQNEAQLEKSRLLSDRFSAERPKGSFSTLEIQRTEQGDSAMYLCASSPTGGGTDEQYFGPGTRLTVT.

The gene calls are TRBV7-9 and TRBJ2-7; 13 nucleotides align to TRBD2. V trimming: 4 bases; J trimming: 0 bases; junction bases outside the gene matches: 9. CDR3 length: 18 amino acids. From germline, CDR1 is SEHNR and CDR2 FQNEAQ (reference sequence). The DNA of the CDR3 is TGTGCCAGCAGCTCCCCGACTAGCGGGGGGCGAAGCTCCTACGAGCAGTACTTC. It is translated as CASSSPTSGGRSSYEQYF. The full variable domain, rest sourced from reference TRBV7-9 and TRBJ2-7, is DTGVSQNPRHKITKRGQNVTFRCDPISEHNRLYWYRQTLGQGPEFLTYFQNEAQLEKSRLLSDRFSAERPKGSFSTLEIQRTEQGDSAMYLCASSSPTSGGRSSYEQYFGPGTRLTVT.

This clone was picked up a small number of times. The chain employs TRBV5-1 and TRBJ1-2, with a tentative D call TRBD1 (6 bases). The CDR3 loop spans 14 amino acids. Germline CDR1 and CDR2: SGHRS and YFSETQ. V was pared by 4 bases and J by 8 bases, with 18 bases between. The CDR3 reads CASSEITGMVGYTF. The DNA of the CDR3 is TGCGCCAGCAGCGAGATTACAGGGATGGTGGGCTACACCTTC.

This chain uses TRBV19 with TRBJ2-3, with D possibly matching TRBD2 (7 bases). The CDR3 is made up of 16 amino acids. Trimming removed 8 bases at V and 3 bases at J, with 21 bases between. Germline V lookup: CDR1 LNHDA, CDR2 SQIVND (reference sequence). CDR3 protein: CASRTAGAWGTDTQYF. DNA for the CDR3: TGTGCCAGTCGCACCGCGGGGGCATGGGGAACAGATACGCAGTATTTT. Combining the CDR3 with reference TRBV19 and TRBJ2-3 gives the whole variable domain DGGITQSPKYLFRKEGQNVTLSCEQNLNHDAMYWYRQDPGQGLRLIYYSQIVNDFQKGDIAEGYSVSREKKESFPLTVTSAQKNPTAFYLCASRTAGAWGTDTQYFGPGTRLTVL.

The V gene is TRBV10-1, the J gene TRBJ2-5; TRBD2 matches 8 bases. The V and J ends lost 0 bases and 3 bases, in that order; junction bases with no gene match: 3. Germline V gene data show CDR1 as WNHNN and CDR2 as SYGVQD (reference sequence). The CDR3 is made up of 15 amino acids. The DNA of the CDR3 is TGCGCCAGCAGTGAGTCGATTAGCGGGAAAGAGACCCAGTACTTC. Residues: CASSESISGKETQYF.